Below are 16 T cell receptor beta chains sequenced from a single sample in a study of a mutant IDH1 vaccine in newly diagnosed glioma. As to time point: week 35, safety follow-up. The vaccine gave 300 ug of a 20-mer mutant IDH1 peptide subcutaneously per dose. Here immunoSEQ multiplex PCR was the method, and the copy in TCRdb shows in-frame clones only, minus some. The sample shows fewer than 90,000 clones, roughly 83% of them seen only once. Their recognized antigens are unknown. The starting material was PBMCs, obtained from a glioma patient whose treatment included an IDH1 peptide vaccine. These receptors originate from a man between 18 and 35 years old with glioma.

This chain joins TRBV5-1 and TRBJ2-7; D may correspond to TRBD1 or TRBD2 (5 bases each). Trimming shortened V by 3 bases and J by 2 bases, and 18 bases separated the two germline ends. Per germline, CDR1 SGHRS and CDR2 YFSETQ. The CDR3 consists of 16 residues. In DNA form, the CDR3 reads TGCGCCAGCAGCTCTGGGACGGGCTTTACCACCTACGAGCAGTACTTC. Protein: CASSSGTGFTTYEQYF.

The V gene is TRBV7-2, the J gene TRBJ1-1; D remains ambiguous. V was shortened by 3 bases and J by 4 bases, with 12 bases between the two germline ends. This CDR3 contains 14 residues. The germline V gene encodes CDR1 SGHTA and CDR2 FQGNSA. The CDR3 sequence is CASSLLKGGTEAFF. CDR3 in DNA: TGTGCCAGCAGCTTGCTTAAAGGTGGCACTGAAGCTTTCTTT.

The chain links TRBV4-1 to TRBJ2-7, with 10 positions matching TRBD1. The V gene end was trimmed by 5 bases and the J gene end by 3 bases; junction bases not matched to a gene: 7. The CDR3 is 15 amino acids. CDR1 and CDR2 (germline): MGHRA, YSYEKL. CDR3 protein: CASSGTGTGDYEQYF. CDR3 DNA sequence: TGCGCCAGCAGCGGGACCGGGACAGGGGACTACGAGCAGTACTTC.

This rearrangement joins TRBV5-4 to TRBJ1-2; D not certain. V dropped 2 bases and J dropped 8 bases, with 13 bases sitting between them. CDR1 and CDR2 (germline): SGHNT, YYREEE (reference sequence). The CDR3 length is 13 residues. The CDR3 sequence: CASSFNVVGGYTF. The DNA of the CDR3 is TGTGCCAGCAGCTTTAATGTTGTGGGCGGCTACACCTTC.

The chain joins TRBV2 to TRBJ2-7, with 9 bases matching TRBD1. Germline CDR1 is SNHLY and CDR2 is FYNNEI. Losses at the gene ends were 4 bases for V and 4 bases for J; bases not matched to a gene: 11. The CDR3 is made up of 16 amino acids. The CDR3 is CASSAMGQGAPYEQYF. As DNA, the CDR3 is TGTGCCAGCAGTGCCATGGGACAGGGAGCCCCTTACGAGCAGTACTTC.

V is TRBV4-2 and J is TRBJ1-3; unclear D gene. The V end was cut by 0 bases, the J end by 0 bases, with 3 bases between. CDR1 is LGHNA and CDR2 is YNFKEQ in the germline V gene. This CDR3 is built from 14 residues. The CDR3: CASSQDSSGNTIYF. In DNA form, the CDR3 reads TGTGCCAGCAGCCAAGACAGCTCTGGAAACACCATATATTTT.

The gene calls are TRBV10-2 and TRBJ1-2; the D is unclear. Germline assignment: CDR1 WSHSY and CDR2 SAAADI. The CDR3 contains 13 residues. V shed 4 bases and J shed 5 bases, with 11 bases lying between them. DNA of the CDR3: TGCGCCAGCAGTGTTTGGGAGGAATATGGCTACACCTTC. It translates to CASSVWEEYGYTF.

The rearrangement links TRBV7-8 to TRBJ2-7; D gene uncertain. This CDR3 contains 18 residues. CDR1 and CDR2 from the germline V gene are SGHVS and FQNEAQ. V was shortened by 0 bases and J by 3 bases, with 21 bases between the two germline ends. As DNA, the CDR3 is TGTGCCAGCAGCTTAGCGGAAGGGTTCGTTCGATCTATCTACGAGCAGTACTTC. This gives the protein CASSLAEGFVRSIYEQYF.

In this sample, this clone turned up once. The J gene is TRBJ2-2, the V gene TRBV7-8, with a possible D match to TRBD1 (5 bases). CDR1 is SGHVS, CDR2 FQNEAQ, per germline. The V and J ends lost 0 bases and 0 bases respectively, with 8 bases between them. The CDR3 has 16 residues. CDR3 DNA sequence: TGTGCCAGCAGCTTAGCAGGACAAACGAACACCGGGGAGCTGTTTTTT. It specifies CASSLAGQTNTGELFF.

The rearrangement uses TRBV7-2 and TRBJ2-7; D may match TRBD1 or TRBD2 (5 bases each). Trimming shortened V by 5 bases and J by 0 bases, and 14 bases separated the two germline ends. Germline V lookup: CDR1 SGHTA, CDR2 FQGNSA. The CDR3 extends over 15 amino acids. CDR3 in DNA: TGTGCCAGCAGCCCCCAGTGGGGGAGCTCCTACGAGCAGTACTTC. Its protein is CASSPQWGSSYEQYF.

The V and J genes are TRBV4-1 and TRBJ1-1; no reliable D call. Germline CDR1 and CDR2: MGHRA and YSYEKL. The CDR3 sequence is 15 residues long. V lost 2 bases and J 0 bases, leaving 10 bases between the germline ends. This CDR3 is CASSQQQTMNTEAFF. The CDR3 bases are TGCGCCAGCAGCCAACAACAGACGATGAACACTGAAGCTTTCTTT.

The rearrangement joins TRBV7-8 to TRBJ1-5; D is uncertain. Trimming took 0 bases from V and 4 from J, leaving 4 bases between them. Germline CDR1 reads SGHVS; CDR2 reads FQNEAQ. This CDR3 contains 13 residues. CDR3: CASSLAPNQPQHF. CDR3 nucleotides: TGTGCCAGCAGCTTAGCCCCGAATCAGCCCCAGCATTTT.

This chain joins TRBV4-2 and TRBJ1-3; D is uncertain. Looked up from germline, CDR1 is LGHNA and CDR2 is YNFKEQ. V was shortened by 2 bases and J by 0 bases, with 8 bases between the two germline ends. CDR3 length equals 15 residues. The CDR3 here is CASSQLLSSGNTIYF. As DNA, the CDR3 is TGTGCCAGCAGCCAACTACTGAGCTCTGGAAACACCATATATTTT.

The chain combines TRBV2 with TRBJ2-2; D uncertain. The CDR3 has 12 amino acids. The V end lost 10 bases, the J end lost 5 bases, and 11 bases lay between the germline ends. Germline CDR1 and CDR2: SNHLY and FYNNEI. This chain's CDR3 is CATWNGTGELFF. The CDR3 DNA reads TGTGCCACGTGGAATGGAACCGGGGAGCTGTTTTTT. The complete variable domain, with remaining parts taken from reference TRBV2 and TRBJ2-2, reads EPEVTQTPSHQVTQMGQEVILRCVPISNHLYFYWYRQILGQKVEFLVSFYNNEISEKSEIFDDQFSVERPDGSNFTLKIRSTKLEDSAMYFCATWNGTGELFFGEGSRLTVL.

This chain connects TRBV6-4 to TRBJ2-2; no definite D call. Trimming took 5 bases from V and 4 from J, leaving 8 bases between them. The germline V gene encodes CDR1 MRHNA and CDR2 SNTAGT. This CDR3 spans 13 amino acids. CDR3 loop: CASSSVLTGELFF. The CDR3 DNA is TGTGCCAGCAGTTCGGTTCTCACCGGGGAGCTGTTTTTT.

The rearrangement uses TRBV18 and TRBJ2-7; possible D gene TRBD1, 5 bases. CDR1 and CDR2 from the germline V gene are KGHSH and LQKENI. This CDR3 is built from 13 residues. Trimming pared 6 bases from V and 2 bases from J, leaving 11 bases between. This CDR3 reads CASSLDSPYEQYF. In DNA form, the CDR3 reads TGTGCCAGCTCCCTCGACAGTCCCTACGAGCAGTACTTC. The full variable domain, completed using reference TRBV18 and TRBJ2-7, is NAGVMQNPRHLVRRRGQEARLRCSPMKGHSHVYWYRQLPEEGLKFMVYLQKENIIDESGMPKERFSAEFPKEGPSILRIQQVVRGDSAAYFCASSLDSPYEQYFGPGTRLTVT.